The clone carrying this T cell receptor beta chain came up a few times. What it binds is not known. From germline, CDR1 is SGHNT and CDR2 YENEEA. The CDR3 sequence is 16 residues long. V lost 0 bases and J 0 bases, leaving 11 bases between the germline ends. This sample is part of a study of CD8 T cells in ankylosing spondylitis. Study-level findings and limits: Characteristic, it appeared, of ankylosing spondylitis blood was a TCR beta motif of eight highly homologous variants. Disease-associated clonotypes exhibited CD8+ identity and were relatively infrequent in peripheral blood.

TCRdb itself ran the 5' RACE reads through MiXCR, one entry per CDR3 protein. The table has around 130,000 distinct CDR3 sequences, 15% to 20% seen once; the top ten hold about 33%. The clonotype was recovered from a male donor with ankylosing spondylitis. The rearrangement joins TRBV11-3 to TRBJ1-1; D is perhaps TRBD1 (6 bases). The sequenced material came from blood, either unsorted or a sorted T cell fraction (not recorded which). The CDR3 here is CASSLEGHTMNTEAFF. CDR3 DNA: TGTGCCAGCAGCTTAGAGGGACACACTATGAACACTGAAGCTTTCTTT. Based on the CDR3 plus reference TRBV11-3 and TRBJ1-1, the full variable domain is EAGVVQSPRYKIIEKKQPVAFWCNPISGHNTLYWYLQNLGQGPELLIRYENEEAVDDSQLPKDRFSAERLKGVDSTLKIQPAELGDSAVYLCASSLEGHTMNTEAFFGQGTRLTVV.